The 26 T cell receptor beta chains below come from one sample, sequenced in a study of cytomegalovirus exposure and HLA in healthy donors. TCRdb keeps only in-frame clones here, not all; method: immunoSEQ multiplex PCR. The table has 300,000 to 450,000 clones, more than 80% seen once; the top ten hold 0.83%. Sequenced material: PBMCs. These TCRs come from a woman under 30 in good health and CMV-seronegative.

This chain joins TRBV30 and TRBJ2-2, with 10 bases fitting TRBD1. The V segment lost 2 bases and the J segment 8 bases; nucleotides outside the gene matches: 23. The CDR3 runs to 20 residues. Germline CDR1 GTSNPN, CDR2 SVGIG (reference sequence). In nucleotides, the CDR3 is TGTGCCTGGAGTTCCGGGACAGGGGTTTCTATGAGGTTTAGCGAGGGGGAGCTGTTTTTT. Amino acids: CAWSSGTGVSMRFSEGELFF.

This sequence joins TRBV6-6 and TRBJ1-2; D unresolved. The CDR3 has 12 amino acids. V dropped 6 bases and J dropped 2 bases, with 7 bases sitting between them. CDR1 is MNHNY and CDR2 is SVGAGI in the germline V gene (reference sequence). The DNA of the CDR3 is TGTGCCAGCAGAGGAGAAAACTATGGCTACACCTTC. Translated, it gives CASRGENYGYTF.

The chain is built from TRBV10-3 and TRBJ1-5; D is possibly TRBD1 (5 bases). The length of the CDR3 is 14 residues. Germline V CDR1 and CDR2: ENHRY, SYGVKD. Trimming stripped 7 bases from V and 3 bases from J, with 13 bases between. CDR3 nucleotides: TGTGCCATCAAAAGGGCAGGGAACAATCAGCCCCAGCATTTT. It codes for CAIKRAGNNQPQHF.

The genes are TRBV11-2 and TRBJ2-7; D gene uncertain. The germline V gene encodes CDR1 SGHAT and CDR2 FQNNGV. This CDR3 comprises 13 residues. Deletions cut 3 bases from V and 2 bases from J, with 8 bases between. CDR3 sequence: CASSFNRAYEQYF. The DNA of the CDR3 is TGTGCCAGCAGCTTCAACAGAGCCTACGAGCAGTACTTC.

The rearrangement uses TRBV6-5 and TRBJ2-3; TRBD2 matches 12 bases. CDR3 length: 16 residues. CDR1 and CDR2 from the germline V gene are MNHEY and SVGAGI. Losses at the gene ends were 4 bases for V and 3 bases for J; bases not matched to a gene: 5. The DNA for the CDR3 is TGTGCCAGCAGTTCGCCTCTAGCGGGGGGGACAGATACGCAGTATTTT. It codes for CASSSPLAGGTDTQYF.

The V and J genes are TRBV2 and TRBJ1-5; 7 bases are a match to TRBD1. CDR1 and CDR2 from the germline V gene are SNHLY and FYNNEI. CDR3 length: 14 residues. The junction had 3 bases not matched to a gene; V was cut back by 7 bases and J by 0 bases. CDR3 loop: CASTDRDSNQPQHF. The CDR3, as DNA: TGTGCCAGCACCGACAGGGATAGCAATCAGCCCCAGCATTTT.

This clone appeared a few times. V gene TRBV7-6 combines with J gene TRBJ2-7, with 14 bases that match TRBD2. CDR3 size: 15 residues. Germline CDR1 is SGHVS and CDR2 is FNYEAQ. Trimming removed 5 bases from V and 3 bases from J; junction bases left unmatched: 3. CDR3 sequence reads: CASSLGTSGSYEQYF. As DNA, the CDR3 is TGTGCCAGCAGCCTCGGGACTAGCGGGAGCTACGAGCAGTACTTC.

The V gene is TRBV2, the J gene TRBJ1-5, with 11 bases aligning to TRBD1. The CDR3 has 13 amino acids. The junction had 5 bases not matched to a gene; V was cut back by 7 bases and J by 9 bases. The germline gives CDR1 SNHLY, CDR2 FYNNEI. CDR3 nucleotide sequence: TGTGCCAGCAAGGGGACAGGGGGTATGCCCCAGCATTTT. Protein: CASKGTGGMPQHF.

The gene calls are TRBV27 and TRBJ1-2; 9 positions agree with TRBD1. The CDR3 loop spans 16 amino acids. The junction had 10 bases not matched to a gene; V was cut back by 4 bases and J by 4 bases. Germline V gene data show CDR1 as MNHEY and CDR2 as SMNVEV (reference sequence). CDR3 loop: CASSSKPGQGGYGYTF. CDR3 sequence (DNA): TGTGCCAGCAGTTCCAAACCGGGACAGGGAGGCTATGGCTACACCTTC.

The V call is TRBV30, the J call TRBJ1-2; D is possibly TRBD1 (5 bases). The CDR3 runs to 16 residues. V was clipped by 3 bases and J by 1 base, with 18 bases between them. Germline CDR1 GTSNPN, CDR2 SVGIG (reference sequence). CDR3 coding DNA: TGTGCCTGGAGCGTCGGGAGGGGCTCACTTAACTATGGCTACACCTTC. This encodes CAWSVGRGSLNYGYTF.

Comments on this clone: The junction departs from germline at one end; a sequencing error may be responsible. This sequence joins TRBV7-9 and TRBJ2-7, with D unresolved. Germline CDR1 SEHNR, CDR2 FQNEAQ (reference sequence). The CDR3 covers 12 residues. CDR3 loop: CASTLSGREQYF. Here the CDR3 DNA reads TGTGCCAGCACCTTATCTGGGCGTGAGCAGTACTTC.

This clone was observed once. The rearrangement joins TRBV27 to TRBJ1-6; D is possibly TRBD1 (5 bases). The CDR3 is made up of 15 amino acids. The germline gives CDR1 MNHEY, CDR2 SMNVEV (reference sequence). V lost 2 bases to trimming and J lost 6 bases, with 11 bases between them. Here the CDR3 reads CASSLGGVGNSPLHF. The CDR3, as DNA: TGTGCCAGCAGTTTAGGGGGGGTTGGTAATTCACCCCTCCACTTT.

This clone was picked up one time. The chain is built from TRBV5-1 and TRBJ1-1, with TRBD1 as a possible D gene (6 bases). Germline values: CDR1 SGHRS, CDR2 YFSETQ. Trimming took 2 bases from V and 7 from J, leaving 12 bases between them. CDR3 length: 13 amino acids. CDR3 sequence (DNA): TGCGCCAGCAGCTTCGGACAGAATAGTGAAGCTTTCTTT. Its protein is CASSFGQNSEAFF.

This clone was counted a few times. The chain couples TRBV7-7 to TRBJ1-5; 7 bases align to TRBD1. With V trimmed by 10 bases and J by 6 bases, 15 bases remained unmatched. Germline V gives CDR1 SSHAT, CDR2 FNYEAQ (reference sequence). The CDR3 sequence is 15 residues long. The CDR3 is CAIQNPRQGTQPQHF. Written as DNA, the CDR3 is TGTGCCATCCAAAACCCCCGACAGGGCACTCAGCCCCAGCATTTT.

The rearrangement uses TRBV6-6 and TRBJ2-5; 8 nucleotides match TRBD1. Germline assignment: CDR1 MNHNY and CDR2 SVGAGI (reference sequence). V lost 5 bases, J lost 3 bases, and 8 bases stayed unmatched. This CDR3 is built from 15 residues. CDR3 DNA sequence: TGTGCCAGCAGTACCCTGGACAGGGCGAAAGAGACCCAGTACTTC. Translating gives CASSTLDRAKETQYF.

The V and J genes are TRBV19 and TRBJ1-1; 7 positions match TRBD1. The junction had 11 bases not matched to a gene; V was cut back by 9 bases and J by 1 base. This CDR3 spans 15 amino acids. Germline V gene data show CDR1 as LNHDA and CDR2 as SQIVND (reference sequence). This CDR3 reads CASTRGQPRNTEAFF. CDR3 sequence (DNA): TGTGCCAGCACTAGGGGACAGCCTAGGAACACTGAAGCTTTCTTT.

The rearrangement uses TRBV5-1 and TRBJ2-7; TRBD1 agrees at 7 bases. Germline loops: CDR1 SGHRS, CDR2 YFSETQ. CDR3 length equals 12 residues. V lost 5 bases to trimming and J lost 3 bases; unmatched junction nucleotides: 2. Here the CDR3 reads CASSDRVYEQYF. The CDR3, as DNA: TGCGCCAGCAGTGACAGGGTCTACGAGCAGTACTTC.

The CDR3 spells CASSSRTVSGYTF. The CDR3 coding sequence is TGTGCCAGTAGTAGCCGGACAGTGAGTGGCTACACCTTC. The chain joins TRBV19 to TRBJ1-2; the D gene is possibly TRBD1 (6 bases). The V gene lost 4 bases and the J gene lost 7 bases, with 13 bases spanning the gap. Per the germline V gene, CDR1 is LNHDA and CDR2 is SQIVND (reference sequence). The CDR3 extends over 13 amino acids.

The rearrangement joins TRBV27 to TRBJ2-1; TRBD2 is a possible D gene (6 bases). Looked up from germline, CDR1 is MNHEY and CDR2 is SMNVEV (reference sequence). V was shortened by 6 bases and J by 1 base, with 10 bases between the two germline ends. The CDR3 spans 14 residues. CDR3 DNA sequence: TGTGCCAGCAGGCCCCGGGAGTCCTACAATGAGCAGTTCTTC. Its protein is CASRPRESYNEQFF.

CDR3 loop: CASHGQFYGYTF. In nucleotides, the CDR3 is TGTGCCAGCCATGGACAGTTCTATGGCTACACCTTC. The chain carries TRBV18 and TRBJ1-2; TRBD1 is a possible D gene (6 bases). Deletions cut 8 bases from V and 4 bases from J, with 11 bases between. CDR1 is KGHSH, CDR2 LQKENI, per germline. The CDR3 sequence is 12 residues long. The complete variable domain, with remaining parts taken from reference TRBV18 and TRBJ1-2, reads NAGVMQNPRHLVRRRGQEARLRCSPMKGHSHVYWYRQLPEEGLKFMVYLQKENIIDESGMPKERFSAEFPKEGPSILRIQQVVRGDSAAYFCASHGQFYGYTFGSGTRLTVV.

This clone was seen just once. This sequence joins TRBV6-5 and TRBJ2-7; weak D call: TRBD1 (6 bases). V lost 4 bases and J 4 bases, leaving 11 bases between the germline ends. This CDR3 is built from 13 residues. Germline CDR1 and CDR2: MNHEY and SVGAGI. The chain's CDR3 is CASSSATGYEQYF. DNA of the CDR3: TGTGCCAGCAGTTCCGCCACAGGGTACGAGCAGTACTTC.

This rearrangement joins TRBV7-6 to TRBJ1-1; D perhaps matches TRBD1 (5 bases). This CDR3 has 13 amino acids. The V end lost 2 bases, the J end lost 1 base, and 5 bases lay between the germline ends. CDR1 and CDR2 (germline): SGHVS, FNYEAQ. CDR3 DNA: TGTGCCAGCAGCTTACAGGGGAACACTGAAGCTTTCTTT. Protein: CASSLQGNTEAFF.

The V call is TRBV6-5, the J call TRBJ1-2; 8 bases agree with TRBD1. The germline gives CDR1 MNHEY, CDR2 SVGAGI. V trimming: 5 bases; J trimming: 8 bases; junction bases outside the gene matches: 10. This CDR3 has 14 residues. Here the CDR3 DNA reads TGTGCCAGCAGTGACGACAGGGGCAAAGGGGGCTACACCTTC. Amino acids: CASSDDRGKGGYTF.

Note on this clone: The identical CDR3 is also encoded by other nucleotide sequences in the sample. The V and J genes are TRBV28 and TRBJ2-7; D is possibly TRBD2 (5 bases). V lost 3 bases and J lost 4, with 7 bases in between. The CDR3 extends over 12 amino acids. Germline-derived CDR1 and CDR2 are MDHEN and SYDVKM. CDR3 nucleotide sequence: TGTGCCAGCAGTTTGAGGGTATACGAGCAGTACTTC. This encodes CASSLRVYEQYF.

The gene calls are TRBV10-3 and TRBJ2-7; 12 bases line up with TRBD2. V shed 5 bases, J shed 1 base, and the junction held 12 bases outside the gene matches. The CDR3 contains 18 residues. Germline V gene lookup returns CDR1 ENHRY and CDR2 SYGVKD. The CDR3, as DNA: TGTGCCATCAGTCCGGGACTAGCGGGTCAAGGAGGGTCCTACGAGCAGTACTTC. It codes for CAISPGLAGQGGSYEQYF.

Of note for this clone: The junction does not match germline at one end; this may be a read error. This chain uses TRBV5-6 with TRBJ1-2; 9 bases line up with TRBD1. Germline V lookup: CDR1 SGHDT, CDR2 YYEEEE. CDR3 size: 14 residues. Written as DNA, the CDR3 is TGTGCCAGCTGCTTGGGACAGGGAGGCTATGGCTACACCTTC. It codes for CASCLGQGGYGYTF.